These 11 T cell receptor beta chains were sequenced from one sample in a study of blood T cells in healthy people across ages. A second roughly 7 to 11 cycle PCR used barcoded and J-beta primers. TCRdb reprocessed the 5' RACE reads with MiXCR, giving one entry per CDR3 protein. In the table there are approximately 1,700,000 distinct CDR3 sequences, 35% to 50% of which are singletons. Material: blood. All receptors come from a human donor in good health.

The CDR3 region is CSAREWLDQLQNEQFF. Here the CDR3 DNA reads TGCAGTGCTAGAGAGTGGTTGGACCAGTTACAGAATGAGCAGTTCTTC. V and J are TRBV20-1 and TRBJ2-1; D remains ambiguous. Trimming took off 0 bases at V and 7 bases at J, with 19 bases between the two ends. From germline, CDR1 is DFQATT and CDR2 SNEGSKA (reference sequence). The CDR3 has 16 residues.

A remark on this clonotype: The junction departs from the called germline gene at one end, perhaps through a read error. The chain combines TRBV5-5 with TRBJ2-1; D remains ambiguous. The CDR3 loop spans 11 amino acids. Germline loops: CDR1 SGHKS, CDR2 YYEKEE (reference sequence). CDR3 nucleotide sequence: TGTGCCGGCAGCTTGACTAATGAGCAGTTCTTC. Translated, it gives CAGSLTNEQFF.

This clonotype was found a few times. The chain carries TRBV6-5 and TRBJ2-1, with D tentatively TRBD2 (6 bases). CDR1 is MNHEY, CDR2 SVGAGI, per germline. Trimming shortened V by 8 bases and J by 2 bases, and 16 bases separated the two germline ends. This CDR3 is built from 15 residues. CDR3 residues: CASFSGLDTYNEQFF. CDR3 DNA: TGTGCCAGCTTTTCGGGACTCGATACCTACAATGAGCAGTTCTTC.

The chain has TRBV4-1 and TRBJ1-1, with D possibly TRBD1 on 5 matching bases. Trimming cost V 3 bases and J 6 bases, with 17 bases left between them. The germline gives CDR1 MGHRA, CDR2 YSYEKL. This CDR3 region has 15 residues. CDR3 nucleotides: TGCGCCAGCAGCCACCAGGTGGGGGAAAACGCTGAAGCTTTCTTT. Translating it yields CASSHQVGENAEAFF.

This sequence joins TRBV6-6 and TRBJ2-5, with 10 bases that match TRBD2. CDR3 length equals 14 residues. Per the germline V gene, CDR1 is MNHNY and CDR2 is SVGAGI (reference sequence). V was pared by 5 bases and J by 5 bases, with 5 bases of the junction left unmatched. In nucleotides, the CDR3 is TGTGCCAGCAGTATCCAGCGGGGGGGGGAGACCCAGTACTTC. This translates into CASSIQRGGETQYF.

This clonotype was seen many times. The chain is built from TRBV4-3 and TRBJ2-7; 7 nucleotides agree with TRBD2. CDR1 is LGHNA and CDR2 is YSLEER in the germline V gene. Trimming removed 4 bases from V and 5 bases from J; junction bases left unmatched: 2. There are 12 residues in the CDR3. The DNA of the CDR3 is TGCGCCAGCAGCCGCGGGAGCGACGAGCAGTACTTC. Its protein is CASSRGSDEQYF.

This rearrangement joins TRBV12-3 or TRBV12-4 to TRBJ2-7; TRBD2 might be the D (7 bases). The J call may not be correct, given that the DNA end is closer to TRBJ2-5. The CDR3 covers 14 residues. The CDR3 DNA reads TGTGCCAGCAGTACTTGGGGGGGGGCAGAGACCCAGTACTTC. Amino acids: CASSTWGGAETQYF.

Here the CDR3 reads CATSSGKVYQETQYF. CDR3 bases: TGTGCCACCAGCAGCGGAAAGGTCTACCAAGAGACCCAGTACTTC. The rearrangement uses TRBV15 and TRBJ2-5, with D uncertain. The CDR3 has 15 amino acids. Trimming pared 3 bases from V and 0 bases from J, leaving 11 bases between. Germline CDR1 is LNHNV and CDR2 is YYDKDF (reference sequence).

The genes are TRBV4-2 and TRBJ2-5; either TRBD1 or TRBD2 may supply D (6 bases each). The DNA end is a closer match to TRBJ2-7, so the J assignment may be wrong. The CDR3 runs 16 residues. Germline CDR1 reads LGHNA; CDR2 reads YNFKEQ. CDR3 sequence (DNA): TGTGCCAGCAGCCAAGATCTACAGGGACTCCACTACGAGCAGTACTTC. As protein: CASSQDLQGLHYEQYF.

The table lists this clonotype with a few counts. This chain links TRBV28 with TRBJ2-7; D possibly matches TRBD1 or TRBD2 (5 bases each). Germline V CDR1 and CDR2: MDHEN, SYDVKM. The V and J ends lost 7 bases and 3 bases respectively, with 16 bases between them. The CDR3 consists of 14 residues. The CDR3 loop reads CASTNVGANYEQYF. The CDR3 DNA reads as TGTGCCAGCACCAACGTCGGGGCAAACTACGAGCAGTACTTC.

This clonotype was seen more than once but under ten times. V usage is TRBV7-2 and J usage is TRBJ1-2; 7 nucleotides line up with TRBD1. This CDR3 is 13 amino acids long. In germline, CDR1 is SGHTA, CDR2 FQGNSA. Trimming at V came to 5 bases and at J to 8 bases, leaving 8 bases not matched to a gene. The CDR3 region has the DNA TGTGCCAGCAGCCCGACAGGGATAGGCGGCTACACCTTC. Amino acids: CASSPTGIGGYTF.